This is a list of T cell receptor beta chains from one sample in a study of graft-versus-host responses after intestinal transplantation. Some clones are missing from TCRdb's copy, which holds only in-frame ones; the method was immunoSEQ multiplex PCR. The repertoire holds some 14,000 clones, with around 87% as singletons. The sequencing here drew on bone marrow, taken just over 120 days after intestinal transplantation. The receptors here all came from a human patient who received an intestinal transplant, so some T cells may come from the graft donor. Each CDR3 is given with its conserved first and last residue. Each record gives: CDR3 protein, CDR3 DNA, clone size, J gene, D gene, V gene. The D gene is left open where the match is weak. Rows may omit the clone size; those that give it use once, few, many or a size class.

CASRAGGPCADTQYF TGTGCCAGCAGGGCGGGAGGGCCCTGTGCAGATACGCAGTATTTT . TRBJ2-3 TRBD2 TRBV11-3
CASSSLLAGQRGETQYF TGTGCCAGCAGTTCTCTCCTGGCAGGACAAAGAGGGGAGACCCAGTACTTC . TRBJ2-5 . TRBV27
CARSLITNEQYF TGTGCCAGGTCCCTAATTACGAACGAGCAGTACTTC . TRBJ2-7 . TRBV6-9
CASSLAGKPYEQYF TGTGCCAGCAGCTTGGCAGGGAAGCCCTACGAGCAGTACTTC . TRBJ2-7 . TRBV5-6
CASSPSRGQANGNTIYF TGTGCCAGCAGTCCATCCCGGGGTCAGGCTAATGGAAACACCATATATTTT . TRBJ1-3 . TRBV27
CASSLNPASYNEQFF TGTGCCAGCAGCTTAAACCCCGCCTCCTACAATGAGCAGTTCTTC . TRBJ2-1 . TRBV7-2
CASRPYTSDEQYF TGTGCCAGCCGTCCCTATACTAGCGACGAGCAGTACTTC . TRBJ2-7 TRBD2 TRBV2
CASSQDLVQETQYF TGCGCCAGCAGCCAAGATCTGGTTCAAGAGACCCAGTACTTC . TRBJ2-5 . TRBV4-3
CASSLLSGYEQYF TGTGCCAGCAGTTTACTCTCTGGGTACGAGCAGTACTTC . TRBJ2-7 . TRBV27
CASSLARGLAGLETQYF TGCGCCAGCAGCTTGGCTCGAGGACTAGCGGGATTAGAGACCCAGTACTTC once TRBJ2-5 TRBD2 TRBV5-1
CASSGPDRPDYEQYF TGTGCCAGCAGCGGACCCGACCGACCAGACTACGAGCAGTACTTC . TRBJ2-7 . TRBV9
CAIKYGTWVCGYTF TGTGCCATCAAATACGGGACGTGGGTGTGTGGCTACACCTTC few TRBJ1-2 . TRBV6-4
CASSLVYSTYEQYF TGCGCCAGCAGCTTGGTATACAGCACCTACGAGCAGTACTTC once TRBJ2-7 . TRBV5-1
CASSTSTRADVQYF TGTGCCAGCAGCACTAGCACCAGGGCAGACGTGCAGTACTTC . TRBJ2-7 . TRBV7-9
CSVRPGTGFNEQFF TGCAGCGTCCGCCCAGGTACAGGGTTTAATGAGCAGTTCTTC few TRBJ2-1 . TRBV29-1
CASSYTAGAPNYGHTF TGTGCCAGCAGTTACACAGCGGGGGCGCCTAACTATGGCCACACCTTC . TRBJ1-2 . TRBV6-5
CASSSPTSSDEQYF TGTGCCAGCAGCTCGCCGACTAGCTCAGACGAGCAGTACTTC . TRBJ2-7 TRBD2 TRBV7-9
CASSVRGGIYGTQYF TGTGCCAGCAGCGTAAGAGGCGGGATATACGGTACGCAGTATTTT . TRBJ2-3 . TRBV9
CASSQVWTGMNTEAFF TGCGCCAGCAGCCAAGTCTGGACAGGCATGAACACTGAAGCTTTCTTT once TRBJ1-1 TRBD1 TRBV4-1
CASSPGTDTQYF TGTGCCAGCTCACCAGGCACAGATACGCAGTATTTT . TRBJ2-3 . TRBV18
CTSSQDEASGAYNEQFF TGCACCAGCAGCCAAGATGAGGCTAGCGGGGCTTACAATGAGCAGTTCTTC . TRBJ2-1 . TRBV1
CASSELAGGFNEQFF TGTGCCAGCAGTGAACTAGCGGGAGGTTTTAATGAGCAGTTCTTC . TRBJ2-1 TRBD2 TRBV6-4
CASSLGRGVGLGGYEQYF TGCGCCAGCAGCCTTGGACGGGGAGTGGGGTTGGGGGGTTACGAGCAGTACTTC . TRBJ2-7 . TRBV5-1
CASSSSSGASYEQYF TGTGCCAGCAGCTCGTCTAGCGGAGCCTCCTACGAGCAGTACTTC . TRBJ2-7 TRBD2 TRBV5-4
CASSLGGWMGDRETQYF TGTGCCAGCAGCTTAGGGGGGTGGATGGGAGATCGAGAGACCCAGTACTTC . TRBJ2-5 . TRBV13
CASSLLGGPDSNQPQHF TGTGCCAGCAGTTTATTGGGGGGGCCGGATAGCAATCAGCCCCAGCATTTT . TRBJ1-5 . TRBV27
CATPLGAKVDTQYF TGTGCCACCCCCTTGGGGGCGAAGGTGGATACGCAGTATTTT . TRBJ2-3 . TRBV11-3
CASSETGTGEEKLFF TGTGCCAGCAGCGAAACCGGGACAGGGGAGGAAAAACTGTTTTTT . TRBJ1-4 TRBD1 TRBV7-9
CSARSFWEQYF TGCAGTGCTAGATCCTTTTGGGAGCAGTACTTC . TRBJ2-7 . TRBV20-1
CASKQGGVTDTQYF TGTGCCAGCAAACAAGGCGGGGTAACAGATACGCAGTATTTT . TRBJ2-3 . TRBV6-1
CASSFRDRGHEQYF TGTGCCAGCAGCTTCCGGGACAGGGGGCACGAGCAGTACTTC . TRBJ2-7 TRBD1 TRBV5-8
CASSPVGSGRKNEQFF TGTGCCAGCAGTCCGGTGGGTAGCGGGAGGAAAAATGAGCAGTTCTTC . TRBJ2-1 TRBD2 TRBV28
CASSFRGLAEETQYF TGTGCTAGCAGCTTCCGGGGACTAGCGGAAGAGACCCAGTACTTC . TRBJ2-5 TRBD2 TRBV7-7
CASSQDRDRGFFEQFF TGTGCCAGCAGCCAAGACCGGGACAGGGGGTTTTTTGAGCAGTTCTTC few TRBJ2-1 TRBD1 TRBV4-2
CASSLSSVADTQYF TGTGCCAGCAGCCTCAGCTCAGTGGCAGATACGCAGTATTTT . TRBJ2-3 . TRBV5-4